This is a list of T cell receptor beta chains from one sample in a study of graft-versus-host responses after intestinal transplantation. The antigens for these receptors are not known. The repertoire was sequenced with immunoSEQ multiplex PCR; TCRdb's copy has only in-frame clones and lacks some. The sample records approximately 88,000 clones, about 95% being singletons. This specimen consisted of unstimulated CD4+ T cells sorted from spleen or lymph node cells, obtained before transplant. Receptors were obtained from a human donor who was the organ donor for an intestinal transplant. Each CDR3 is given without its conserved first and last residue.

v_call: TRBV30; j_call: TRBJ1-6; cdr3_aa: AWSVRRSPLH
v_call: TRBV10-3; j_call: TRBJ1-6; cdr3_aa: AISETQGAYNSPLH
v_call: TRBV4-3; j_call: TRBJ2-1; cdr3_aa: ASSQRRTSGGVDEQF
v_call: TRBV27; j_call: TRBJ2-2; cdr3_aa: ASRGIRRTGELF
v_call: TRBV5-1; j_call: TRBJ1-6; cdr3_aa: ASSPDRGNSPLH
v_call: TRBV28; j_call: TRBJ1-5; cdr3_aa: ASSLFSLISPQH
v_call: TRBV7-2; j_call: TRBJ1-6; cdr3_aa: ASSLLRTGQNSPLH
v_call: TRBV5-1; j_call: TRBJ2-3; cdr3_aa: ASSLPQTSGGLTDTQY
v_call: TRBV9; j_call: TRBJ1-4; cdr3_aa: ASSDGNEKLF
v_call: TRBV13; j_call: TRBJ2-5; cdr3_aa: ASSSTQKETQY
v_call: TRBV11-3; j_call: TRBJ2-3; cdr3_aa: ASSFLPGTDTQY
v_call: TRBV28; j_call: TRBJ1-6; cdr3_aa: ASSLHSYNSPLH
v_call: TRBV19; j_call: TRBJ1-4; cdr3_aa: ASSPSSGVEKLF
v_call: TRBV7-9; j_call: TRBJ2-2; cdr3_aa: ASRDSHTGELF
v_call: TRBV15; j_call: TRBJ2-7; cdr3_aa: ATSRERGSSYEQY
v_call: TRBV5-1; j_call: TRBJ2-1; cdr3_aa: ASSLSGLAYNEQF
v_call: TRBV7-2; j_call: TRBJ1-1; cdr3_aa: ASSLRLEAF
v_call: TRBV4-1; j_call: TRBJ1-5; cdr3_aa: ASSLGSARGRSNQPQH
v_call: TRBV28; j_call: TRBJ2-5; cdr3_aa: ASSLTAAQETQY
v_call: TRBV6-4; j_call: TRBJ1-1; cdr3_aa: ASRDTYGHTEAF
v_call: TRBV27; j_call: TRBJ2-7; cdr3_aa: ASSRPGQPYEQY
v_call: TRBV5-1; j_call: TRBJ2-7; cdr3_aa: ASSLVPPDEQY
v_call: TRBV10-3; j_call: TRBJ1-6; cdr3_aa: AISPTTANYNSPLH
v_call: TRBV27; j_call: TRBJ1-6; cdr3_aa: ASRRERSSYNSPLH
v_call: TRBV28; j_call: TRBJ1-3; cdr3_aa: ASRQGENTIY
v_call: TRBV15; j_call: TRBJ1-3; cdr3_aa: ATSREGQTRNTIY
v_call: TRBV19; j_call: TRBJ1-6; cdr3_aa: ASSIDRGQGGNSPLH
v_call: TRBV21-1; j_call: TRBJ2-1; cdr3_aa: ASSKGTGGNEQF
v_call: TRBV4-2; j_call: TRBJ1-3; cdr3_aa: ASSQEGQGYSSSGNTIY
v_call: TRBV27; j_call: TRBJ2-5; cdr3_aa: ASRYREEQY
v_call: TRBV7-2; j_call: TRBJ1-3; cdr3_aa: ASSQNRGSSGNTIY
v_call: TRBV7-2; j_call: TRBJ1-1; cdr3_aa: ASSLTGRTEAF
v_call: TRBV30; j_call: TRBJ2-5; cdr3_aa: AWGQGVTQY
v_call: TRBV7-3; j_call: TRBJ2-3; cdr3_aa: ASSLIGRGSGDTQY
v_call: TRBV6-1; j_call: TRBJ2-7; cdr3_aa: ASSEAFGGSYEQY
v_call: TRBV19; j_call: TRBJ1-1; cdr3_aa: ASHYEGLNTEAF
v_call: TRBV29-1; j_call: TRBJ2-1; cdr3_aa: SVLQGFSYNEQF
v_call: TRBV6-6; j_call: TRBJ2-5; cdr3_aa: ASSYGGHKLQETQY
v_call: TRBV7-7; j_call: TRBJ2-3; cdr3_aa: ASSFNTDTQY
v_call: TRBV2; j_call: TRBJ1-2; cdr3_aa: ASRLPGTATNYGYT
v_call: TRBV9; j_call: TRBJ2-1; cdr3_aa: ASSVEGQGINEQF
v_call: TRBV11-1; j_call: TRBJ2-1; cdr3_aa: ASSPDPRRGSYNEQF
v_call: TRBV30; j_call: TRBJ1-6; cdr3_aa: AWTTQLNSPLH
v_call: TRBV9; j_call: TRBJ2-1; cdr3_aa: ATHGGLKQF
v_call: TRBV7-6; j_call: TRBJ2-3; cdr3_aa: ASSFWQTGFGSTDTQY
v_call: TRBV7-6; j_call: TRBJ2-2; cdr3_aa: ASSRTGAATGELF
v_call: TRBV7-9; j_call: TRBJ2-7; cdr3_aa: ASSLQGGPYEQY
v_call: TRBV6-4; j_call: TRBJ1-1; cdr3_aa: ASARTLNTEAF
v_call: TRBV19; j_call: TRBJ1-2; cdr3_aa: ASTFGVGIYGYT
v_call: TRBV28; j_call: TRBJ2-7; cdr3_aa: ASSYRTFYEQY
v_call: TRBV7-2; j_call: TRBJ1-4; cdr3_aa: ASSLDGEKLF
v_call: TRBV9; j_call: TRBJ2-3; cdr3_aa: ASSARTGSTDTQY
v_call: TRBV4-1; j_call: TRBJ1-5; cdr3_aa: ASSQEPHSNQPQH
v_call: TRBV25-1; j_call: TRBJ2-5; cdr3_aa: ASSETQAGGPQETQY
v_call: TRBV6-6; j_call: TRBJ2-3; cdr3_aa: ASSYGYTDTQY
v_call: TRBV6-5; j_call: TRBJ2-7; cdr3_aa: AGKTGQAYEQY
v_call: TRBV5-1; j_call: TRBJ1-5; cdr3_aa: ASSPGGQVNQPQH
v_call: TRBV4-2; j_call: TRBJ2-1; cdr3_aa: ASSQDGAGVNNEQF
v_call: TRBV2; j_call: TRBJ1-2; cdr3_aa: ASSGSGTENYGYT